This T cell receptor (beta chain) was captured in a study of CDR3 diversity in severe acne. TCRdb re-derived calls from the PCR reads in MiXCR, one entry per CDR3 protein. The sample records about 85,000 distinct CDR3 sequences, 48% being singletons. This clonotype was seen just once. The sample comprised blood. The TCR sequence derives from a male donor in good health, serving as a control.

The CDR3: CSVAPGGLNTEAFF. The CDR3 nucleotides read TGCAGCGTTGCCCCTGGTGGGTTGAACACTGAAGCTTTCTTT. The chain combines TRBV29-1 with TRBJ1-1; D unresolved. The CDR3 is 14 amino acids. CDR1 SQVTM and CDR2 ANQGSEA come from the germline V gene. The V gene lost 4 bases and the J gene lost 0 bases, with 12 bases spanning the gap. Looking up the rest from reference TRBV29-1 and TRBJ1-1 gives the full variable domain: SAVISQKPSRDICQRGTSLTIQCQVDSQVTMMFWYRQQPGQSLTLIATANQGSEATYESGFVIDKFPISRPNLTFSTLTVSNMSPEDSSIYLCSVAPGGLNTEAFFGQGTRLTVV.